One and the same sample provided the 27 T cell receptor beta chains below, sequenced in a study of CD8 T cells in ankylosing spondylitis. Study observations and caveats: Blood from ankylosing spondylitis patients appeared to carry a characteristic eight-variant TCR beta motif.

The antigens for these receptors are not known. TCRdb processed the 5' RACE reads anew with MiXCR; each CDR3 protein has one entry. The sample records approximately 400,000 distinct CDR3 sequences, 17% being singletons. Sequenced input: blood, either unsorted or a sorted T cell fraction (not recorded which). Receptors originate from a male donor with ankylosing spondylitis.

The rearrangement links TRBV5-4 to TRBJ2-3, with D tentatively TRBD1 (6 bases). CDR3 length: 16 amino acids. Germline V lookup: CDR1 SGHNT, CDR2 YYREEE (reference sequence). The V end lost 2 bases, the J end lost 0 bases, and 13 bases lay between the germline ends. The CDR3 loop is CASSFVQGRSTDTQYF. For the CDR3, the DNA is TGTGCCAGCAGCTTCGTACAGGGACGCAGCACAGATACGCAGTATTTT.

The J gene is TRBJ2-5, the V gene TRBV12-5; 8 bases align to TRBD2. Germline lookup yields CDR1 LGHNT and CDR2 FRNRAP. The CDR3 spans 15 residues. Trimming at V came to 0 bases and at J to 2 bases, leaving 2 bases not matched to a gene. The CDR3 DNA reads TGTGCTAGTGGTTTGGTTGCGGGGGGACAAGAGACCCAGTACTTC. Encoded protein: CASGLVAGGQETQYF.

The chain uses TRBV9 and TRBJ2-1; the D is unclear. CDR1 and CDR2 (germline): SGDLS, YYNGEE. The CDR3 spans 13 residues. Trimming left V 0 bases short and J 8 bases short, with 9 bases between. The CDR3 protein is CASSVGPQHEQFF. The DNA for the CDR3 is TGTGCCAGCAGCGTAGGGCCCCAGCATGAGCAGTTCTTC.

The V and J genes are TRBV12-3 or TRBV12-4 and TRBJ2-2; the D gene could be TRBD1 or TRBD2 (5 bases each). V lost 0 bases, J lost 6 bases, and 17 bases lay in between. The CDR3 is 17 residues long. This chain's CDR3 is CASSLASRAGAPGELFF. CDR3 sequence (DNA): TGTGCCAGCAGTTTAGCGAGCCGGGCCGGGGCTCCCGGGGAGCTGTTTTTT.

J is TRBJ1-1 and V is TRBV5-1; 7 positions agree with TRBD1. Germline loops: CDR1 SGHRS, CDR2 YFSETQ. The CDR3 has 14 amino acids. Germline trimming cut 4 bases from V and 2 bases from J; bases unmatched to any gene: 5. As DNA, the CDR3 is TGCGCCAGCAGCCCTAACAGGGGAAACACTGAAGCTTTCTTT. Encoded protein: CASSPNRGNTEAFF.

This clonotype was recorded a few times. The chain employs TRBV12-3 or TRBV12-4 and TRBJ2-7; 10 bases align to TRBD2. V lost 6 bases, J lost 4 bases, and 3 bases stayed unmatched. The CDR3 spans 13 residues. CDR3 amino acids: CASSWTSGYEQYF. The CDR3 coding sequence is TGTGCCAGCAGCTGGACTAGCGGTTACGAGCAGTACTTC.

In this sample, this clonotype turned up once. J is TRBJ1-1 and V is TRBV5-1, with no clear D. Trimming removed 1 base at V and 0 bases at J, with 4 bases between. Looked up from germline, CDR1 is SGHRS and CDR2 is YFSETQ. CDR3 size: 13 residues. CDR3 sequence: CASSLNLNTEAFF. The CDR3 nucleotides read TGCGCCAGCAGCTTGAATCTGAACACTGAAGCTTTCTTT.

There are a few counts of this clonotype. This rearrangement joins TRBV9 to TRBJ2-1; D gene uncertain. Germline values: CDR1 SGDLS, CDR2 YYNGEE. The CDR3 extends over 15 amino acids. The ends were cut back, 0 bases at V and 3 bases at J, with 10 bases in the middle. CDR3 coding DNA: TGTGCCAGCAGCGTAGATGTGGGAATCTACAATGAGCAGTTCTTC. Its translation: CASSVDVGIYNEQFF.

This clonotype was picked up a small number of times. V gene TRBV5-6 combines with J gene TRBJ1-6, with D unresolved. V was shortened by 1 base and J by 10 bases, with 6 bases between the two germline ends. Germline V lookup: CDR1 SGHDT, CDR2 YYEEEE. CDR3 size: 12 residues. The CDR3 nucleotides read TGTGCCAGCAGCTTGTTTAGATCACCCCTCCACTTT. Translated, it gives CASSLFRSPLHF.

This clonotype was counted between two and nine times. The chain recombines TRBV6-1 with TRBJ1-2; D call uncertain. In germline, CDR1 is MNHNS, CDR2 SASEGT. This CDR3 is 10 amino acids long. V gave up 7 bases and J gave up 2 bases, with 2 bases separating them. The CDR3, as DNA: TGTGCCAGCACGAACTATGGCTACACCTTC. It is translated as CASTNYGYTF.

The gene calls are TRBV20-1 and TRBJ2-7; 7 bases line up with TRBD1. V lost 2 bases, J lost 2 bases, and 6 bases stayed unmatched. Germline loops: CDR1 DFQATT, CDR2 SNEGSKA (reference sequence). The CDR3 totals 14 residues. The CDR3 loop reads CSARKGGLPYEQYF. Here the CDR3 DNA reads TGCAGTGCTAGAAAAGGGGGCCTCCCCTACGAGCAGTACTTC.

This chain joins TRBV29-1 and TRBJ1-3; a weak D match, TRBD1 (5 bases). The CDR3 is 15 residues long. Germline CDR1 reads SQVTM; CDR2 reads ANQGSEA. V gave up 3 bases and J gave up 4 bases, with 16 bases separating them. The CDR3 sequence is CSVEGPVKGGNTIYF. For the CDR3, the DNA is TGCAGCGTTGAGGGGCCCGTCAAGGGGGGAAACACCATATATTTT.

This clonotype appeared a few times. CDR3: CASSRQGTNTIYF. The DNA of the CDR3 is TGTGCCAGCAGTCGACAGGGGACGAACACCATATATTTT. This rearrangement joins TRBV12-3 or TRBV12-4 to TRBJ1-3; TRBD1 matches at 8 bases. V shed 5 bases, J shed 7 bases, and the junction held 4 bases outside the gene matches. The CDR3 is made up of 13 amino acids.

This clonotype has only a few counts. The chain is built from TRBV20-1 and TRBJ2-2; TRBD2 is a possible D gene (6 bases). From germline, CDR1 is DFQATT and CDR2 SNEGSKA (reference sequence). V dropped 3 bases and J dropped 4 bases, with 9 bases sitting between them. The CDR3 extends over 13 amino acids. CDR3 coding DNA: TGCAGTGCTAGGGGACTCCTCACCGGGGAGCTGTTTTTT. It yields the protein CSARGLLTGELFF.

The gene calls are TRBV20-1 and TRBJ2-2; 8 nucleotides agree with TRBD1. From germline, CDR1 is DFQATT and CDR2 SNEGSKA (reference sequence). The CDR3 runs to 16 residues. With V trimmed by 2 bases and J by 2 bases, 7 bases remained unmatched. The CDR3 DNA reads TGCAGTGCTAGAAGGGCGGACAGGGTAAACACCGGGGAGCTGTTTTTT. Translating it yields CSARRADRVNTGELFF.

The DNA of the CDR3 is TGTGCCAGCAGACGACAGGGTGGAGACAATGAGCAGTTCTTC. Translation gives CASRRQGGDNEQFF. V is TRBV6-2 or TRBV6-3 and J is TRBJ2-1; TRBD1 matches at 7 bases. Trimming at V came to 6 bases and at J to 5 bases, leaving 7 bases not matched to a gene. There are 14 residues in the CDR3. Germline V gene data show CDR1 as MNHEY and CDR2 as SVGEGT.

The CDR3 protein is CASSRTSGLISYEQYF. The CDR3 DNA reads as TGTGCCAGCAGCAGGACTAGCGGGCTGATCTCCTACGAGCAGTACTTC. The rearrangement joins TRBV6-1 to TRBJ2-7; TRBD2 aligns across 11 bases. Trimming removed 6 bases from V and 0 bases from J; junction bases left unmatched: 7. This CDR3 is built from 16 residues. The germline gives CDR1 MNHNS, CDR2 SASEGT.

V gene TRBV19 combines with J gene TRBJ1-2; 8 bases line up with TRBD1. V dropped 4 bases and J dropped 5; count of bases not matched to a gene: 9. This CDR3 comprises 15 residues. Germline V gene sequence: CDR1 LNHDA, CDR2 SQIVND (reference sequence). The CDR3 coding sequence is TGTGCCAGTAGTACCAGCTCAACAGGGGGGTATGGCTACACCTTC. Translated: CASSTSSTGGYGYTF. The variable domain in full, with the rest retrieved from reference TRBV19 and TRBJ1-2, is DGGITQSPKYLFRKEGQNVTLSCEQNLNHDAMYWYRQDPGQGLRLIYYSQIVNDFQKGDIAEGYSVSREKKESFPLTVTSAQKNPTAFYLCASSTSSTGGYGYTFGSGTRLTVV.

This clonotype has just a few counts. This chain uses TRBV29-1 with TRBJ2-7, with a possible D match to TRBD1 (5 bases). CDR3 size: 12 residues. The V gene lost 4 bases and the J gene lost 3 bases, with 10 bases spanning the gap. Germline values: CDR1 SQVTM, CDR2 ANQGSEA. As DNA, the CDR3 is TGCAGCGTTGGGCGACAGATCTACGAGCAGTACTTC. Protein: CSVGRQIYEQYF.

This clonotype was counted many times. V gene TRBV11-2 combines with J gene TRBJ1-5; 7 bases are shared with TRBD1. Germline trimming cut 5 bases from V and 0 bases from J; bases unmatched to any gene: 1. The CDR3 spans 14 residues. Looked up from germline, CDR1 is SGHAT and CDR2 is FQNNGV. The CDR3 is CASSRDSSNQPQHF. For the CDR3, the DNA is TGTGCCAGCAGCCGGGACAGTAGCAATCAGCCCCAGCATTTT.

This clonotype showed up many times. This chain uses TRBV12-3 or TRBV12-4 with TRBJ1-2; possibly TRBD1 for D (6 bases). The CDR3 is 12 amino acids. Deletions cut 4 bases from V and 7 bases from J, with 10 bases between. The CDR3 DNA reads TGTGCCAGCAGTTCCCAGGGGTCTGGCTACACCTTC. Translated, it gives CASSSQGSGYTF.

The genes are TRBV5-8 and TRBJ2-5, with unresolved D. V was shortened by 0 bases and J by 5 bases, with 11 bases between the two germline ends. Germline V gene lookup returns CDR1 SGHTS and CDR2 YDEGEE. This CDR3 region has 14 residues. CDR3 bases: TGTGCCAGCAGCTTGGGCCAGACGTGGGAGACCCAGTACTTC. The encoded protein is CASSLGQTWETQYF.

There are many counts of this clonotype. The V gene is TRBV5-1, the J gene TRBJ2-5; tentative D call: TRBD2 (6 bases). Germline loops: CDR1 SGHRS, CDR2 YFSETQ. The V and J ends lost 2 bases and 3 bases respectively, with 14 bases between them. The CDR3 spans 15 residues. CDR3 region: CASSFGTYREETQYF. The DNA of the CDR3 is TGCGCCAGCAGCTTTGGGACTTATAGAGAAGAGACCCAGTACTTC. The variable domain in full, completed from reference TRBV5-1 and TRBJ2-5, reads KAGVTQTPRYLIKTRGQQVTLSCSPISGHRSVSWYQQTPGQGLQFLFEYFSETQRNKGNFPGRFSGRQFSNSRSEMNVSTLELGDSALYLCASSFGTYREETQYFGPGTRLLVL.

This clonotype was seen a handful of times. The rearrangement uses TRBV5-6 and TRBJ1-1, with 8 positions matching TRBD1. Germline V CDR1 and CDR2: SGHDT, YYEEEE. The CDR3 consists of 17 residues. V shed 2 bases and J 1 base; nucleotides not matched to a gene: 10. DNA for the CDR3: TGTGCCAGCAGCTTCCGGGACAGGATAATTTGGAACACTGAAGCTTTCTTT. This encodes CASSFRDRIIWNTEAFF.

This chain connects TRBV5-1 to TRBJ1-1, with D possibly matching TRBD1 (6 bases). CDR1 and CDR2 from the germline V gene are SGHRS and YFSETQ. V lost 5 bases to trimming and J lost 1 base, with 18 bases between them. The CDR3 is made up of 16 amino acids. CDR3 sequence reads: CASSLTTGLGNTEAFF. The CDR3 DNA reads TGCGCCAGCAGTCTAACAACAGGGCTTGGGAACACTGAAGCTTTCTTT.

The chain uses TRBV20-1 and TRBJ2-1; tentative D call: TRBD2 (5 bases). Germline CDR1 DFQATT, CDR2 SNEGSKA (reference sequence). With 5 bases removed from V and 0 bases from J, the gap between germline ends came to 14 bases. CDR3 length equals 15 residues. The DNA of the CDR3 is TGCAGTGCTGACCCTACTAGAGCCTCCTACAATGAGCAGTTCTTC. Translation gives CSADPTRASYNEQFF.

The V call is TRBV28, the J call TRBJ2-7; D call uncertain. The CDR3 is 13 residues long. Per germline, CDR1 MDHEN and CDR2 SYDVKM. Trimming removed 5 bases from V and 4 bases from J, with 12 bases in between. The CDR3 nucleotides read TGTGCCAGCAGTCCCCCGCCCTATTACGAGCAGTACTTC. This sequence encodes CASSPPPYYEQYF.